The next 7 T cell receptor beta chains were all read from a single sample in a study of cytomegalovirus exposure and HLA in healthy donors. PCR involved 60 Vbeta and 13 Jbeta primers. The data were produced by immunoSEQ multiplex PCR, yet TCRdb's version contains in-frame clones alone and is incomplete. The profile shows roughly 150,000 clones, roughly 79% of them singletons. Material: PBMCs. These receptors were obtained from a male donor in good health and CMV-seronegative.

The J gene is TRBJ1-1, the V gene TRBV11-1, with D possibly being TRBD1 (6 bases). The germline V and J ends were trimmed by 2 bases and 2 bases, with 15 bases remaining between them. The CDR3 loop spans 16 amino acids. Looked up from germline, CDR1 is SGHAT and CDR2 is FQDESV (reference sequence). DNA of the CDR3: TGTGCCAGCAGCTTATACAGGGCCGAATATAACACTGAAGCTTTCTTT. Amino acid sequence: CASSLYRAEYNTEAFF.

The chain combines TRBV27 with TRBJ2-7, with 10 bases matching TRBD1. Trimming at V came to 5 bases and at J to 3 bases, leaving 7 bases not matched to a gene. CDR1 and CDR2 from the germline V gene are MNHEY and SMNVEV (reference sequence). The CDR3 has 15 amino acids. The CDR3 coding sequence is TGTGCCAGCAGTCCTCAGGGACAGGGGTACTACGAGCAGTACTTC. Its protein product is CASSPQGQGYYEQYF.

The chain employs TRBV19 and TRBJ2-1; tentative D call: TRBD1 (6 bases). Trimming cost V 7 bases and J 4 bases, with 14 bases left between them. The CDR3 is 14 amino acids. Germline V gene sequence: CDR1 LNHDA, CDR2 SQIVND (reference sequence). The CDR3 DNA reads TGTGCCAGTACCTCACAGGGTAAATACAATGAGCAGTTCTTC. This translates into CASTSQGKYNEQFF.

This clone has more than one count but fewer than ten. The chain couples TRBV6-1 to TRBJ2-7, with 12 bases that match TRBD1. CDR3 length: 17 residues. J was trimmed by 5 bases and V by 4 bases; bases with no gene match: 12. Germline V gives CDR1 MNHNS, CDR2 SASEGT. The CDR3 coding sequence is TGTGCCAGCAGTGTGGATGCCGGGACAGGGGGCACGAACGAGCAGTACTTC. The encoded protein is CASSVDAGTGGTNEQYF.

This clone was seen a few times. The chain employs TRBV27 and TRBJ2-7; TRBD2 matches 13 bases. CDR3 length equals 14 residues. The trim removed 9 bases at V and 6 bases at J, leaving 8 bases unmatched. Germline CDR1 and CDR2: MNHEY and SMNVEV (reference sequence). The CDR3 bases are TGTGCCAGTAATTCTGGACTAGCGGGAGCCGAGCAGTACTTC. Protein: CASNSGLAGAEQYF.

The chain has TRBV5-1 and TRBJ2-5; TRBD1 agrees at 7 bases. The V and J ends lost 0 bases and 7 bases, in that order; junction bases with no gene match: 12. This CDR3 is 16 amino acids long. Germline loops: CDR1 SGHRS, CDR2 YFSETQ. In DNA, the CDR3 is TGCGCCAGCAGCTTGGCCTCGGGACAGACATATGCGACCCAGTACTTC. This codes for CASSLASGQTYATQYF.

CDR3: CASSARLAGRYQETQYF. The CDR3 nucleotides are TGTGCCAGCAGTGCACGACTAGCGGGGAGATACCAAGAGACCCAGTACTTC. This rearrangement joins TRBV2 to TRBJ2-5; 11 bases map to TRBD2. CDR1 and CDR2 from the germline V gene are SNHLY and FYNNEI. CDR3 length: 17 residues. Losses at the gene ends were 4 bases for V and 0 bases for J; bases not matched to a gene: 7.